One sample yielded the 4 T cell receptor beta chains listed below, sequenced in a study of OX40 agonist ivuxolimab in advanced cancers. Assay used: immunoSEQ multiplex PCR; TCRdb lists only in-frame clones, some missing. The table lists some 30,000 clones, roughly four fifths of them singletons, with around 12% in the top ten. Sequenced here: CD4+ or CD8+ T cells sorted from blood, sampled in a trial of the OX40 agonist ivuxolimab. The receptors here all came from an adult with an advanced solid tumor such as melanoma, head and neck, liver or kidney cancer.

J is TRBJ1-1 and V is TRBV2, with 10 positions matching TRBD1. Germline V gene data show CDR1 as SNHLY and CDR2 as FYNNEI. The CDR3 totals 14 residues. J was trimmed by 3 bases and V by 5 bases; bases with no gene match: 3. CDR3 region: CASSRQGADTEAFF. Here the CDR3 DNA reads TGTGCCAGCAGTAGACAGGGGGCGGACACTGAAGCTTTCTTT.

The chain joins TRBV4-1 to TRBJ2-6, with D perhaps matching TRBD1 or TRBD2 (5 bases each). The CDR3 runs to 18 residues. Germline CDR1 is MGHRA and CDR2 is YSYEKL. Trimming cost V 0 bases and J 0 bases, with 12 bases left between them. Here the CDR3 reads CASSQDWGISSGANVLTF. The CDR3, as DNA: TGCGCCAGCAGCCAAGATTGGGGGATAAGCTCTGGGGCCAACGTCCTGACTTTC.

The CDR3 loop is CASGGSTGIEQYF. CDR3 DNA: TGTGCTAGTGGTGGCTCAACAGGGATCGAGCAGTACTTC. The V and J genes are TRBV12-5 and TRBJ2-7, with D possibly being TRBD1 (6 bases). CDR3 length: 13 residues. V lost 5 bases and J lost 6, with 14 bases in between. Germline V gives CDR1 LGHNT, CDR2 FRNRAP.

The chain combines TRBV7-9 with TRBJ2-3; possible D gene TRBD2, 6 bases. There are 16 residues in the CDR3. Germline assignment: CDR1 SEHNR and CDR2 FQNEAQ (reference sequence). The germline V and J ends were trimmed by 4 bases and 6 bases, with 20 bases remaining between them. CDR3 sequence reads: CASSSAPGPREDTQYF. The DNA of the CDR3 is TGTGCCAGCAGCTCCGCCCCGGGCCCCCGGGAGGATACGCAGTATTTT.